This T cell receptor (beta chain) was sequenced during a study of human T cells and chemical hapten exposure. Turning to the study itself: TCR yields per sample varied, mainly owing to small pooled library volume differences.

Findings and caveats of the study: Expanded TCRs created a significantly greater count of big CDR3 similarity clusters than controls did.

A note on this clonotype: What it binds is unknown.

TCRdb independently ran MiXCR on the RACE reads; one entry per CDR3 protein. This table has roughly 100,000 distinct CDR3 sequences, about 12% appearing once. Time point denoted: pre-sensitization, week 0. This sample's treatment: therapeutic diphenylcyclopropenone sensitization with weekly scalp DPC. Those who donated were patients with alopecia, 18 to 70 years of age, and suitable for DPC. It was from unfractionated whole blood that total RNA was extracted. The germline CDR1 and CDR2 sequences are KGHDR and SFDVKD. V was trimmed by 5 bases and J by 7 bases, leaving 17 bases between them. The CDR3 is 15 amino acids.

Material: whole blood, obtained in connection with sensitization to the hapten diphenylcyclopropenone (DPC). V gene TRBV24-1 combines with J gene TRBJ1-5; possible D gene TRBD1, 5 bases. This sequence originates from a woman between 45 and 65 years old with alopecia areata. Some clones in this sample may be carry-over from other donors' samples. The CDR3 sequence is CATSGEGSPGQPQHF. In DNA form, the CDR3 reads TGTGCCACCAGTGGCGAGGGGAGCCCCGGGCAGCCCCAGCATTTT.